This T cell receptor (beta chain) was observed in a study of cytomegalovirus exposure and HLA in healthy donors. The PCR made use of 60 Vbeta and 13 Jbeta primers. TCRdb keeps only in-frame clones here, not all; method: immunoSEQ multiplex PCR. The profile shows approximately 85,000 clones, around 70% of them singletons. The germline V gene has CDR1 MNHEY and CDR2 SVGAGI. This CDR3 has 16 amino acids. J lost 4 bases, V lost 2 bases, and 7 bases had no gene match. Material: PBMCs. The source is a woman aged 40-49 years in good health and CMV-seropositive. The V and J genes are TRBV6-5 and TRBJ1-2; 10 nucleotides align to TRBD1. CDR3 nucleotides: TGTGCCAGCAGTTACGTAAGGACAGGGGGAGGCTATGGCTACACCTTC. This translates into CASSYVRTGGGYGYTF.